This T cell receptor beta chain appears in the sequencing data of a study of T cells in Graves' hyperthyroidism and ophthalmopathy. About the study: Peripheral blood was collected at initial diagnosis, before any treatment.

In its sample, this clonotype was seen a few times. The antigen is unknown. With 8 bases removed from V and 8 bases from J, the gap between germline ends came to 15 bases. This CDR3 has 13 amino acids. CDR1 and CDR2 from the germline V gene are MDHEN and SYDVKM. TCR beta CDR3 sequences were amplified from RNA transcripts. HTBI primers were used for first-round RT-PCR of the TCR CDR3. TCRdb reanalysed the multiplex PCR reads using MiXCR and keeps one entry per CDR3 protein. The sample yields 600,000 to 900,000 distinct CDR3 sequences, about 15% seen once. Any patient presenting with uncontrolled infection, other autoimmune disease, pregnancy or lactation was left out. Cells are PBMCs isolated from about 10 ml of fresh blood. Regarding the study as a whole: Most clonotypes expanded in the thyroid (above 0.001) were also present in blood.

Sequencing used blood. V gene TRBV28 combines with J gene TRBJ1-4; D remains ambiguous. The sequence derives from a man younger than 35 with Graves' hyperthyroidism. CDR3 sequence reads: CASQPNEGEKLFF. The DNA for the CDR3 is TGTGCCAGCCAACCCAACGAGGGAGAAAAACTGTTTTTT.